One and the same sample provided the 9 T cell receptor beta chains below, sequenced in a study of OX40 agonist ivuxolimab in advanced cancers. The method was immunoSEQ multiplex PCR; TCRdb's version includes in-frame clones alone and lacks a portion of them. There are over 55,000 clones in the sample; roughly 82% occur only once, and roughly 2.4% lies in the top ten. The specimen was CD4+ or CD8+ T cells sorted from blood, collected in a trial of the OX40 agonist ivuxolimab. These TCRs come from an adult with an advanced solid tumor such as melanoma, head and neck, liver or kidney cancer.

The V gene is TRBV6-6, the J gene TRBJ1-5; unclear D gene. Germline loops: CDR1 MNHNY, CDR2 SVGAGI (reference sequence). V lost 1 base and J lost 3, with 10 bases in between. The CDR3 loop spans 15 amino acids. The CDR3 here is CASSYYRGINQPQHF. The CDR3 DNA reads as TGTGCCAGCAGTTACTACCGGGGTATCAATCAGCCCCAGCATTTT.

The rearrangement links TRBV5-1 to TRBJ1-1; D may be TRBD1 (6 bases). The CDR3 is 15 amino acids. CDR1 is SGHRS and CDR2 is YFSETQ in the germline V gene. V gave up 5 bases and J gave up 4 bases, with 18 bases separating them. The CDR3 loop reads CASSLLTGTATEAFF. In nucleotides, the CDR3 is TGCGCCAGCAGTTTGCTAACAGGGACGGCCACTGAAGCTTTCTTT.

V gene TRBV6-1 combines with J gene TRBJ2-7; D possibly corresponds to TRBD1 (6 bases). Germline V gene sequence: CDR1 MNHNS, CDR2 SASEGT. V lost 7 bases, J lost 7 bases, and 20 bases lay in between. The CDR3 length is 14 residues. DNA for the CDR3: TGTGCCAGCACTTGGGGGCGCTCCCTGCTTGAGCAGTACTTC. Protein: CASTWGRSLLEQYF.

The V and J genes are TRBV19 and TRBJ1-1, with TRBD1 as a possible D gene (6 bases). The CDR3 is 15 amino acids. The V gene's germline CDR1 is LNHDA and CDR2 SQIVND (reference sequence). The V and J ends lost 6 bases and 5 bases respectively, with 19 bases between them. CDR3 sequence: CASRSSEWGRTEAFF. Here the CDR3 DNA reads TGTGCCAGTAGATCCTCGGAGTGGGGGCGGACTGAAGCTTTCTTT.

In this sample, this clone turned up a few times. This chain joins TRBV9 and TRBJ1-1; D gene ambiguous. The germline V and J ends were trimmed by 0 bases and 0 bases, with 6 bases remaining between them. The CDR3 has 14 residues. Germline CDR1 SGDLS, CDR2 YYNGEE. The CDR3 nucleotides read TGTGCCAGCAGCGTAGAGTGGTTGAACACTGAAGCTTTCTTT. This encodes CASSVEWLNTEAFF.

This clone was seen a few times. The V and J genes are TRBV6-1 and TRBJ1-1; 7 bases line up with TRBD1. The CDR3 extends over 13 amino acids. The germline CDR1 and CDR2 sequences are MNHNS and SASEGT. V dropped 3 bases and J dropped 8; count of bases not matched to a gene: 6. The CDR3 DNA reads as TGTGCCAGCAGTGAGGGACAGCAGGGCGAAGCTTTCTTT. As protein: CASSEGQQGEAFF.

V gene TRBV7-2 combines with J gene TRBJ2-5, with D possibly TRBD1 on 5 matching bases. CDR3 length equals 13 residues. The germline V gene has CDR1 SGHTA and CDR2 FQGNSA. V was clipped by 7 bases and J by 0 bases, with 9 bases between them. CDR3 in DNA: TGTGCCAGCAACCGACAGTACCAAGAGACCCAGTACTTC. Its protein is CASNRQYQETQYF.

This chain links TRBV19 with TRBJ1-1, with D perhaps TRBD1 (5 bases). Germline V lookup: CDR1 LNHDA, CDR2 SQIVND (reference sequence). The ends were cut back, 4 bases at V and 0 bases at J, with 6 bases in the middle. CDR3 size: 13 residues. The CDR3 sequence is CASSRGLNTEAFF. CDR3 bases: TGTGCCAGTAGTAGGGGCTTGAACACTGAAGCTTTCTTT. Full variable domain (outside the CDR3, taken from reference TRBV19 and TRBJ1-1): DGGITQSPKYLFRKEGQNVTLSCEQNLNHDAMYWYRQDPGQGLRLIYYSQIVNDFQKGDIAEGYSVSREKKESFPLTVTSAQKNPTAFYLCASSRGLNTEAFFGQGTRLTVV.

This chain joins TRBV15 and TRBJ2-7; TRBD1 matches 8 bases. The V gene's germline CDR1 is LNHNV and CDR2 YYDKDF (reference sequence). With 6 bases clipped from V and 7 bases from J, the junction kept 8 bases outside the gene matches. There are 13 residues in the CDR3. CDR3 amino acids: CATRPDRAREQYF. CDR3 nucleotide sequence: TGTGCCACCAGGCCGGACAGGGCGAGGGAGCAGTACTTC.